This record looks at one T cell receptor (beta chain) sequence and its context. Antigen specificity is unknown. Time point denoted: week 5, during vaccination. Doses consisted of 300 ug of mutant IDH1 20-mer peptide each, paired with topical imiquimod. The CDR3 consists of 13 residues. V was trimmed by 1 base and J by 6 bases, leaving 11 bases between them. The V gene's germline CDR1 is SGHDT and CDR2 YYEEEE. TCRdb's copy holds only in-frame clones and misses some; the assay was immunoSEQ multiplex PCR. The data show roughly 42,000 clones, with 70% to 90% seen just once and roughly 1.8% held by the top ten. This entry is derived from a study of a mutant IDH1 vaccine in newly diagnosed glioma. Study at large: Patients were pretreated with radiotherapy, temozolomide, or both, mostly both.

This receptor was obtained from a man aged 35 to 55 with glioma. The sample here was PBMCs, taken from a glioma patient whose treatment included an IDH1 peptide vaccine. The rearrangement joins TRBV5-6 to TRBJ2-7, with TRBD1 as a possible D gene (5 bases). In nucleotides, the CDR3 is TGTGCCAGCAGCTTGATTCGAAGGGGCGAGCAGTACTTC. Its protein is CASSLIRRGEQYF.